This TCR beta chain was found in a study of blood T cells in healthy people across ages. A second PCR of roughly 7 to 11 cycles used a sample-barcoded 5' primer and a J-beta primer mix. TCRdb itself ran the 5' RACE reads through MiXCR, one entry per CDR3 protein. The sample contains approximately 900,000 distinct CDR3 sequences, under 50% of which appear only once. This clonotype has only a few counts. Germline assignment: CDR1 SGHTA and CDR2 FQGNSA. The CDR3 totals 15 residues. Trimming removed 4 bases from V and 0 bases from J, with 10 bases in between. The sequence was obtained from a man aged 25 to 40 in good health. This chain joins TRBV7-2 and TRBJ2-1, with unresolved D. The source material was blood. CDR3 in DNA: TGTGCCAGCAGCTCCAGATCGAGCTCCTACAATGAGCAGTTCTTC. It specifies CASSSRSSSYNEQFF.